These 9 T cell receptor beta chains originate from one sample sequenced in a study of molecular identifiers for immune sequencing clone quantification. A single record per CDR3 protein comes from TCRdb applying MiXCR to the PCR reads. The sample lists about 640,000 distinct CDR3 sequences, less than 20% occurring once. Input material: naive CD8+ T cells from blood, with Jurkat cell RNA spiked in. Subset defined: FACS-sorted CD8+CD4-CCR7+CD45RA+ naive T cells. These receptors were collected from a human donor in good health. Some libraries in this study had Jurkat cell RNA spiked in.

This clonotype was counted at least ten times. DNA for the CDR3: TGCGCCAGCAGCCCCGCCGGGGAGTTCTATTCACCCCTCCACTTT. It is translated as CASSPAGEFYSPLHF. This chain connects TRBV5-1 to TRBJ1-6, with D hard to call. Per germline, CDR1 SGHRS and CDR2 YFSETQ. This CDR3 has 15 residues. Trimming took off 4 bases at V and 8 bases at J, with 16 bases between the two ends.

This clonotype was detected a few times. The genes are TRBV27 and TRBJ2-7; D gene unclear. Trimming stripped 5 bases from V and 2 bases from J, with 10 bases between. CDR1 is MNHEY, CDR2 SMNVEV, per germline (reference sequence). CDR3 length equals 13 residues. DNA for the CDR3: TGTGCCAGCAGTGAGTACAGTACCTACGAGCAGTACTTC. Its translation: CASSEYSTYEQYF.

This clonotype was detected many times. One junction end does not reproduce the germline sequence, and a read error may be involved. The chain carries TRBV19 and TRBJ2-7; D may be TRBD2 (5 bases). The germline gives CDR1 LNHDA, CDR2 SQIVND (reference sequence). The CDR3 runs to 12 residues. CDR3 nucleotide sequence: TGCGCCAGCAGCCCGGGGTTCTACGAGCAGTACTTC. Translating gives CASSPGFYEQYF.

In this sample, this clonotype turned up a few times. One base away lies a much larger clone, so this may be a sequencing read error. Here the CDR3 omits its conserved ending phenylalanine or tryptophan, so a read error is the likely source. This sequence joins TRBV2 and TRBJ2-3; either TRBD1 or TRBD2 may fit D (5 bases each). Germline-derived CDR1 and CDR2 are SNHLY and FYNNEI. The CDR3 is 15 residues long. V shed 4 bases and J shed 11 bases, with 22 bases lying between them. Here the CDR3 reads CASSAYPGAGPLQYL. CDR3 bases: TGTGCCAGCAGTGCTTACCCCGGGGCGGGCCCTTTGCAGTATCTT.

In its sample, this clonotype was seen many times. CDR3 loop: CASRTGQPNTEAFF. DNA for the CDR3: TGCGCCAGCAGGACAGGACAGCCGAACACTGAAGCTTTCTTT. This rearrangement joins TRBV5-1 to TRBJ1-1; perhaps TRBD1 as D (6 bases). CDR1 SGHRS and CDR2 YFSETQ come from the germline V gene. V was clipped by 5 bases and J by 1 base, with 12 bases between them. The CDR3 spans 14 residues. Complete variable domain (other parts from reference TRBV5-1 and TRBJ1-1): KAGVTQTPRYLIKTRGQQVTLSCSPISGHRSVSWYQQTPGQGLQFLFEYFSETQRNKGNFPGRFSGRQFSNSRSEMNVSTLELGDSALYLCASRTGQPNTEAFFGQGTRLTVV.

This clonotype occurred many times. The rearrangement joins TRBV27 to TRBJ1-1; D may be TRBD1 (6 bases). Germline V lookup: CDR1 MNHEY, CDR2 SMNVEV (reference sequence). CDR3 size: 14 residues. V was clipped by 5 bases and J by 4 bases, with 14 bases between them. Here the CDR3 DNA reads TGTGCCAGCAGTCTAAGGGGGTCGGGCACTGAAGCTTTCTTT. Residues: CASSLRGSGTEAFF.

The sample holds many counts of this clonotype. The chain employs TRBV27 and TRBJ1-2; 9 bases match TRBD1. CDR1 and CDR2 from the germline V gene are MNHEY and SMNVEV (reference sequence). This CDR3 has 17 residues. The ends lost 0 bases at V and 4 bases at J; junction bases unmatched: 9. CDR3 coding DNA: TGTGCCAGCAGTTTATCCCGCGGGACAGGGTTCTTCTATGGCTACACCTTC. Protein: CASSLSRGTGFFYGYTF.

This clonotype appeared many times. The chain has TRBV28 and TRBJ2-3; 11 bases agree with TRBD2. J was trimmed by 4 bases and V by 6 bases; bases with no gene match: 9. The CDR3 is made up of 16 amino acids. Per the germline V gene, CDR1 is MDHEN and CDR2 is SYDVKM. CDR3 loop: CASSKLAGVMADTQYF. The CDR3 region has the DNA TGTGCCAGCAGCAAACTAGCGGGAGTGATGGCAGATACGCAGTATTTT.

The table lists this clonotype with a few counts. The gene calls are TRBV4-3 and TRBJ2-1, with 10 bases aligning to TRBD1. The junction had 15 bases not matched to a gene; V was cut back by 0 bases and J by 4 bases. The CDR3 has 20 residues. Germline lookup yields CDR1 LGHNA and CDR2 YSLEER. Here the CDR3 reads CASSQDRLGQGLGRYNEQFF. The CDR3 DNA reads TGCGCCAGCAGCCAAGATAGGTTGGGACAGGGGCTTGGCAGATACAATGAGCAGTTCTTC.